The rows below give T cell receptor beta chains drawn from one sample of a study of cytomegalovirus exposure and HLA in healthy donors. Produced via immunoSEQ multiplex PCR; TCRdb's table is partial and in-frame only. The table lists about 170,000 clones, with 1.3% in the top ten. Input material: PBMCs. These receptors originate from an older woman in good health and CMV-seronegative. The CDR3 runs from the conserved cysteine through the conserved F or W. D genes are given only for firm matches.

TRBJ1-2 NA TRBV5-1 TGCGCCAGCAGCTCCACACAAAACTATGGCTACACCTTC CASSSTQNYGYTF
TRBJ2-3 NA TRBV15 TGTGCCACCAGCAGAGAAGCGGGCGTTAGCACAGATACGCAGTATTTT CATSREAGVSTDTQYF
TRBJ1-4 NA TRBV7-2 TGTGCCAGCAGCCAACCAGGGGCAGGCGAAAAACTGTTTTTT CASSQPGAGEKLFF
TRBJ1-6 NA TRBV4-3 TGCGCCAGCAGCCAAGATCGCCAGGGGAATTCACCCCTCCACTTT CASSQDRQGNSPLHF
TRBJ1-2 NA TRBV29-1 TGCAGCGTTGATCTGACAGGCGCTAGGTATGGCTACACCTTC CSVDLTGARYGYTF
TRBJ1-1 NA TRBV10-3 TGTGCCATCAGGCGGACAATAGGCAACACTGAAGCTTTCTTT CAIRRTIGNTEAFF
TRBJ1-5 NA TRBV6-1 TGTGCCAGCAGTTTACAGGGTACTAGCAATCAGCCCCAGCATTTT CASSLQGTSNQPQHF
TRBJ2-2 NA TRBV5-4 TGTGCCAGCAGCTTGCTGCAGGGAAACACCGGGGAGCTGTTTTTT CASSLLQGNTGELFF
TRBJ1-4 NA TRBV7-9 TGTGCCAGCCGTCGATGGGAGGCTAATGAAAAACTGTTTTTT CASRRWEANEKLFF
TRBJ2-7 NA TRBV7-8 TGTGCCAGCACCCGGACGGGACACCTCTACGAGCAGTACTTC CASTRTGHLYEQYF
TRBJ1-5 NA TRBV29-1 TGCAGCGCCAAAGAGGGGGGGAATCAGCCCCAGCATTTT CSAKEGGNQPQHF
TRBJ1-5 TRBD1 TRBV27 TGTGCCAGCAGCAGGGGGAGACTCCAGCCCCAGCATTTT CASSRGRLQPQHF
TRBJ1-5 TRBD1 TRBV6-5 TGTGCCAGCAGTGGGACAGGGTTGAATCAGCCCCAGCATTTT CASSGTGLNQPQHF
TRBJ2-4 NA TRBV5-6 TGTGCCAGCAGCTTGGGGGGGCACATTCAGTACTTC CASSLGGHIQYF
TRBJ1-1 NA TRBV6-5 TGTGCCAGCAGAGACATCACTGAAGCTTTCTTT CASRDITEAFF
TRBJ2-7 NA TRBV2 TGTGCCAGCACCCCAAGGACACTCGAGCAGTACTTC CASTPRTLEQYF
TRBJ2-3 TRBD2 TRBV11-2 TGTGCCAGCAGCTCTCTAGCGGCCCGCACAGATACGCAGTATTTT CASSSLAARTDTQYF
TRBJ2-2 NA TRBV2 TGTGCCAGCAGCTCACAGGGGGGGGCCGGGGAGCTGTTTTTT CASSSQGGAGELFF
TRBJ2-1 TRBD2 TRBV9 TGTGCCAGCAGCGTTACAGGCGGGAGCTACAATGAGCAGTTCTTC CASSVTGGSYNEQFF
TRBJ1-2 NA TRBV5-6 TGTGCCAGCAGCGGACGGGGGAACTATGGCTACACCTTC CASSGRGNYGYTF
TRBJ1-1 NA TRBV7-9 TGTGCCAGCAGCTTTGACAGATCGAACACTGAAGCTTTCTTT CASSFDRSNTEAFF
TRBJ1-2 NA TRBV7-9 TGTGCCAGCAGCTATCCCGACAGTTTCTATGGCTACACCTTC CASSYPDSFYGYTF
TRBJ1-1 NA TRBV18 TGTGCCAGCTCAAACATGGCCGACACTGAAGCTTTCTTT CASSNMADTEAFF
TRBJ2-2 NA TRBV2 TGTGCCAGCAGTTATCAGGGCTTGAACACCGGGGAGCTGTTTTTT CASSYQGLNTGELFF
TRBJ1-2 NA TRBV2 TGTGCCAGCAGTGATTGGGCAGGGGAGGGAGGCTACACCTTC CASSDWAGEGGYTF
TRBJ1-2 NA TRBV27 TGTGCCAGCAGTTTATGGGGGGAGCCTTATGGCTACACCTTC CASSLWGEPYGYTF
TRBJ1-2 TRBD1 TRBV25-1 TGTGCCAGCAGTGCTCAGACAGGGTATGGCTACACCTTC CASSAQTGYGYTF
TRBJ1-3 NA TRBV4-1 TGCGCCAGCAGTGATACAGGGAGCAGCTCTGGAAACACCATATATTTT CASSDTGSSSGNTIYF
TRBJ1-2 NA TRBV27 TGTGCCAGCAGTTCGGAGGGAGGCTACACCTTC CASSSEGGYTF
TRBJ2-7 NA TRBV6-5 TGTGCCAGCAGTTCCCGGCCAGGGCGGTACGAGCAGTACTTC CASSSRPGRYEQYF
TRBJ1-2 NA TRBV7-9 TGTGCCAGCAGCTTTGATACAGGGTACTATGGCTACACCTTC CASSFDTGYYGYTF
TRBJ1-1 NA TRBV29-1 TGCAGCGTTGAAGATGTGTGGCGGGAAGCTTTCTTT CSVEDVWREAFF
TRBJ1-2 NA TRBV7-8 TGTGCCAGCAGCTTAGACAGGACCTCAGGTGGCTACACCTTC CASSLDRTSGGYTF
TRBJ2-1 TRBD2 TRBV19 TGTGCCAGTAGTATAAGGGGACTAGCGGGAGGGCCTTCATACAATGAGCAGTTCTTC CASSIRGLAGGPSYNEQFF
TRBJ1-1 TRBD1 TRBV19 TGTGCCAGTAGTATAGACGGCAGGGGGGTGACTGAAGCTTTCTTT CASSIDGRGVTEAFF
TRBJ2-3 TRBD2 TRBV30 TGTGCCTGGAGTACCCCTAGCGGGAGGGCCCCAGATACGCAGTATTTT CAWSTPSGRAPDTQYF
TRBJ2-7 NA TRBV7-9 TGTGCCAGCAGCATGCAGGGGCAGGAGCAGTACTTC CASSMQGQEQYF
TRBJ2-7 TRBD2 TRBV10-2 TGCGCCAGCAGTGAGTCGAATCTTCTAGCGGTTGGCGAGCAGTACTTC CASSESNLLAVGEQYF
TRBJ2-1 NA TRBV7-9 TGTGCCAGCAGCTTACGGAGTTACAATGAGCAGTTCTTC CASSLRSYNEQFF
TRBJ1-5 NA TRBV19 TGTGCCAGTAAGACAGAAAAGGGGCCCCAGCATTTT CASKTEKGPQHF
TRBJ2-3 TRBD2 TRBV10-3 TGTGCCATCAGTCCCCGGGAGGCGGGAGGGCGGACAGATACGCAGTATTTT CAISPREAGGRTDTQYF
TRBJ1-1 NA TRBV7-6 TGTGCCAGCAGCTCCACTACAGGGTGGTCTGACAGAAACACTGAAGCTTTCTTT CASSSTTGWSDRNTEAFF
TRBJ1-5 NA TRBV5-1 TGCGCCAGCAGCTTGGGCGACAGATACAATCAGCCCCAGCATTTT CASSLGDRYNQPQHF
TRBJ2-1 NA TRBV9 TGTGCCAGCAGCGAGCAACAGGGTCCAATATCCTACAATGAGCAGTTCTTC CASSEQQGPISYNEQFF
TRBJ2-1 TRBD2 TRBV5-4 TGTGCCAGCAGCTTGGATGGGACTAGCGGCTACAATGAGCAGTTCTTC CASSLDGTSGYNEQFF
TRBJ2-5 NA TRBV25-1 TGTGCCAGCACCCCATGGTACGGGGAGACCCAGTACTTC CASTPWYGETQYF
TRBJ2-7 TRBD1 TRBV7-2 TGTGCCAGCAGCCATCGGGACAGAATCGCCTACGAGCAGTACTTC CASSHRDRIAYEQYF
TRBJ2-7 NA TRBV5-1 TGCGCCAGCAGCTTTGGAAATTCAGGCTACGAGCAGTACTTC CASSFGNSGYEQYF